The 31 T cell receptor beta chains listed next were all sequenced from one sample in a study of cytomegalovirus exposure and HLA in healthy donors. The study ran its PCR with 60 Vbeta and 13 Jbeta primers. Data came from immunoSEQ multiplex PCR; TCRdb stores just in-frame clones and leaves some out. This sample carries some 160,000 clones, over 70% of them seen once, and the ten largest clones take 0.5%. The sample consisted of PBMCs. The receptor set was obtained from a woman aged 45 to 65 in good health and CMV-seronegative.

The CDR3 protein is CASSLGPGWNTEAFF. The CDR3 DNA follows: TGTGCCAGCAGCTTGGGGCCCGGTTGGAACACTGAAGCTTTCTTT. The genes are TRBV7-9 and TRBJ1-1, with a weak D call TRBD1 (5 bases). The V gene lost 3 bases and the J gene lost 1 base, with 12 bases spanning the gap. The V gene's germline CDR1 is SEHNR and CDR2 FQNEAQ (reference sequence). The CDR3 loop spans 15 amino acids.

This clone was recorded a few times. The gene calls are TRBV6-6 and TRBJ2-5; D is unresolved. CDR1 and CDR2 (germline): MNHNY, SVGAGI (reference sequence). This CDR3 is built from 14 residues. Deletions cut 7 bases from V and 6 bases from J, with 18 bases between. The CDR3 bases are TGTGCCAGCATCCAAACCCACAGCTCCAAGACCCAGTACTTC. Its protein product is CASIQTHSSKTQYF.

The chain has TRBV10-3 and TRBJ2-1, with no clear D. The CDR3 length is 12 residues. Germline lookup yields CDR1 ENHRY and CDR2 SYGVKD. V shed 2 bases and J shed 5 bases, with 4 bases lying between them. The CDR3 sequence: CAISETDNEQFF. In DNA form, the CDR3 reads TGTGCCATCAGTGAGACGGACAATGAGCAGTTCTTC.

V and J are TRBV7-9 and TRBJ2-5, with D perhaps TRBD2 (5 bases). The CDR3 runs 13 residues. Trimming stripped 10 bases from V and 4 bases from J, with 16 bases between. Germline CDR1 is SEHNR and CDR2 is FQNEAQ (reference sequence). CDR3 coding DNA: TGTGCCACCCAATTCGGGGTTGCAGAGACCCAGTACTTC. Amino acid sequence: CATQFGVAETQYF. The full variable domain, its missing parts supplied by reference TRBV7-9 and TRBJ2-5, is DTGVSQNPRHKITKRGQNVTFRCDPISEHNRLYWYRQTLGQGPEFLTYFQNEAQLEKSRLLSDRFSAERPKGSFSTLEIQRTEQGDSAMYLCATQFGVAETQYFGPGTRLLVL.

The J gene is TRBJ2-2, the V gene TRBV6-1; 10 bases align to TRBD2. V was pared by 6 bases and J by 5 bases, with 6 bases of the junction left unmatched. The CDR3 consists of 15 residues. CDR1 is MNHNS, CDR2 SASEGT, per germline. The CDR3 nucleotides read TGTGCCAGCAGAGATAGCGGGAGGCTGACCGGGGAGCTGTTTTTT. Its translation: CASRDSGRLTGELFF.

The chain uses TRBV7-8 and TRBJ2-3; possibly TRBD2 for D (6 bases). The germline V gene has CDR1 SGHVS and CDR2 FQNEAQ. Trimming took off 7 bases at V and 0 bases at J, with 14 bases between the two ends. The CDR3 covers 15 residues. CDR3 amino acids: CASILSGDSTDTQYF. The CDR3, as DNA: TGTGCCAGCATCCTTAGCGGAGACAGCACAGATACGCAGTATTTT.

The gene calls are TRBV9 and TRBJ2-3, with 7 bases matching TRBD2. Trimming removed 0 bases from V and 0 bases from J; junction bases left unmatched: 10. This CDR3 contains 18 residues. From germline, CDR1 is SGDLS and CDR2 YYNGEE. CDR3 region: CASSVGESAGESTDTQYF. The CDR3 nucleotides are TGTGCCAGCAGCGTAGGGGAGTCGGCGGGGGAGAGCACAGATACGCAGTATTTT.

The CDR3 reads CASSPRLVGGVPDTQYF. CDR3 bases: TGTGCCAGCTCACCCCGCTTGGTCGGGGGGGTTCCAGATACGCAGTATTTT. This chain joins TRBV18 and TRBJ2-3; 8 bases align to TRBD2. V lost 3 bases to trimming and J lost 4 bases; unmatched junction nucleotides: 12. In germline, CDR1 is KGHSH, CDR2 LQKENI. The length of the CDR3 is 17 residues.

V gene TRBV5-6 combines with J gene TRBJ1-2; D unclear. This CDR3 has 13 amino acids. The germline V gene encodes CDR1 SGHDT and CDR2 YYEEEE. V was clipped by 4 bases and J by 3 bases, with 10 bases between them. The CDR3 sequence: CASSPGRDYGYTF. The CDR3 nucleotides read TGTGCCAGCAGCCCGGGGAGGGACTATGGCTACACCTTC.

The table lists this clone with a few counts. The chain recombines TRBV28 with TRBJ2-7, with 8 positions matching TRBD1. Germline trimming cut 8 bases from V and 2 bases from J; bases unmatched to any gene: 14. The CDR3 is 16 amino acids. CDR1 is MDHEN, CDR2 SYDVKM, per germline. CDR3 sequence: CASPPRGGQGTYEQYF. CDR3 nucleotides: TGTGCCAGCCCCCCCAGAGGAGGACAGGGTACCTACGAGCAGTACTTC.

This clone has just a few counts. The chain is built from TRBV6-1 and TRBJ2-1, with 7 bases matching TRBD1. The CDR3 runs to 19 residues. The V gene end was trimmed by 2 bases and the J gene end by 7 bases; junction bases not matched to a gene: 20. Germline V lookup: CDR1 MNHNS, CDR2 SASEGT. CDR3 amino acids: CASSEWALGGDLLGNEQFF. The CDR3 coding sequence is TGTGCCAGCAGTGAATGGGCCCTAGGGGGCGATCTTCTGGGTAATGAGCAGTTCTTC.

This clone came up once. V is TRBV10-3 and J is TRBJ1-4, with D perhaps TRBD1 (5 bases). This CDR3 comprises 13 residues. The V end was cut by 2 bases, the J end by 8 bases, with 9 bases between. Germline values: CDR1 ENHRY, CDR2 SYGVKD. CDR3 sequence (DNA): TGTGCCATCAGTGAGCGGGGGATCGAAAAACTGTTTTTT. Translated, it gives CAISERGIEKLFF.

This clone was seen a few times. Other DNA variants within this sample encode the same CDR3. V gene TRBV6-5 combines with J gene TRBJ1-4, with D perhaps TRBD1 (5 bases). This CDR3 has 15 residues. Germline values: CDR1 MNHEY, CDR2 SVGAGI. The germline V and J ends were trimmed by 3 bases and 2 bases, with 10 bases remaining between them. The CDR3 region is CASSYQGGTNEKLFF. The CDR3 coding sequence is TGTGCCAGCAGTTATCAGGGTGGGACTAATGAAAAACTGTTTTTT.

This clone turned up a few times. The genes are TRBV4-3 and TRBJ2-7, with 7 bases that match TRBD1. Germline V gives CDR1 LGHNA, CDR2 YSLEER. Trimming removed 0 bases from V and 2 bases from J; junction bases left unmatched: 4. The CDR3 runs 15 residues. The CDR3 bases are TGCGCCAGCAGCCAAGATAGGGGGCTGCCCTACGAGCAGTACTTC. It yields the protein CASSQDRGLPYEQYF.

This chain uses TRBV10-1 with TRBJ1-1, with 10 positions matching TRBD1. The CDR3 covers 13 residues. CDR1 WNHNN and CDR2 SYGVQD come from the germline V gene (reference sequence). V was clipped by 8 bases and J by 4 bases; unmatched bases: 4. CDR3 region: CASGTGAPTEAFF. The CDR3 DNA reads TGCGCCAGCGGGACAGGGGCCCCCACTGAAGCTTTCTTT.

The V and J genes are TRBV2 and TRBJ1-1; D is possibly TRBD1 (6 bases). The germline gives CDR1 SNHLY, CDR2 FYNNEI. The CDR3 is made up of 13 amino acids. Trimming pared 6 bases from V and 3 bases from J, leaving 11 bases between. CDR3 region: CASSYGQYTEAFF. The CDR3 DNA reads TGTGCCAGCAGCTATGGACAGTACACTGAAGCTTTCTTT.

The V and J genes are TRBV4-2 and TRBJ2-6, with D possibly TRBD2 on 6 matching bases. The CDR3 contains 18 residues. CDR1 LGHNA and CDR2 YNFKEQ come from the germline V gene. Deletions cut 1 base from V and 0 bases from J, with 13 bases between. The CDR3 sequence: CASSQGGGLSSGANVLTF. DNA of the CDR3: TGTGCCAGCAGCCAAGGGGGAGGCCTTAGCTCTGGGGCCAACGTCCTGACTTTC.

The rearrangement joins TRBV29-1 to TRBJ2-7, with D possibly being TRBD2 (6 bases). CDR1 is SQVTM, CDR2 ANQGSEA, per germline. The CDR3 has 13 residues. V shed 3 bases and J shed 7 bases, with 16 bases lying between them. This chain's CDR3 is CSVEEGGPAEQYF. CDR3 DNA sequence: TGCAGCGTTGAGGAGGGCGGCCCCGCAGAGCAGTACTTC.

This chain uses TRBV29-1 with TRBJ2-4; possible D gene TRBD2, 6 bases. This CDR3 spans 15 amino acids. The germline V gene has CDR1 SQVTM and CDR2 ANQGSEA. V lost 1 base, J lost 0 bases, and 10 bases lay in between. As DNA, the CDR3 is TGCAGCGTTGAAGGATCGGGGGTAGCCAAAAACATTCAGTACTTC. Encoded protein: CSVEGSGVAKNIQYF.

Remarks on this clone: Its ends do not fully match the called genes, so a read error is possible. The V gene is TRBV7-9, the J gene TRBJ2-1; perhaps TRBD1 as D (6 bases). This CDR3 comprises 17 residues. Looked up from germline, CDR1 is SEHNR and CDR2 is FQNEAQ (reference sequence). The DNA of the CDR3 is TGTTCCAGCAGCCCAGGGACACGGGCGGGTATATACAATGAGCAGTTCTTC. Protein: CSSSPGTRAGIYNEQFF.

V gene TRBV28 combines with J gene TRBJ1-2; no clear D. Trimming removed 1 base from V and 2 bases from J, with 8 bases in between. CDR1 and CDR2 (germline): MDHEN, SYDVKM. This CDR3 is 14 amino acids long. The CDR3 region has the DNA TGTGCCAGCAGTTTATCAGTACACAACTATGGCTACACCTTC. This gives the protein CASSLSVHNYGYTF.

This clone was seen a single time. The chain carries TRBV29-1 and TRBJ2-1, with TRBD2 matching 7 bases. After removal of 1 base from V and 4 bases from J, the junction contained 13 bases not matched to a gene. The CDR3 has 17 amino acids. Germline V gives CDR1 SQVTM, CDR2 ANQGSEA. The CDR3 DNA reads TGCAGCGTTGAAGGTCGAGGGGTCCAGCGGGGATACAATGAGCAGTTCTTC. This codes for CSVEGRGVQRGYNEQFF.

The chain combines TRBV6-6 with TRBJ2-1; the D is unclear. V was pared by 8 bases and J by 4 bases, with 6 bases between. CDR3 length equals 11 residues. Germline V gives CDR1 MNHNY, CDR2 SVGAGI (reference sequence). CDR3 in amino acids: CASDNYNEQFF. The DNA for the CDR3 is TGTGCCAGCGACAATTACAATGAGCAGTTCTTC.

The chain couples TRBV2 to TRBJ1-2, with no clear D. Between the trimmed V and J ends, which lost 1 base and 7 bases, there was a span of 16 bases. The CDR3 spans 15 residues. The germline CDR1 and CDR2 sequences are SNHLY and FYNNEI. Written as DNA, the CDR3 is TGTGCCAGCAGTGAAGAAGGTCTTCTGGGCTCTGGCTACACCTTC. It encodes CASSEEGLLGSGYTF.

This clone was detected a few times. J is TRBJ1-1 and V is TRBV29-1; 9 nucleotides line up with TRBD1. Germline CDR1 is SQVTM and CDR2 is ANQGSEA. With V trimmed by 5 bases and J by 9 bases, 4 bases remained unmatched. The length of the CDR3 is 11 residues. Here the CDR3 reads CSVIGTGKAFF. The CDR3 DNA is TGCAGCGTTATCGGGACAGGGAAAGCTTTCTTT.

This rearrangement joins TRBV10-3 to TRBJ1-5; the match to TRBD1 covers 8 bases. Trimming removed 2 bases from V and 7 bases from J; junction bases left unmatched: 7. Germline V lookup: CDR1 ENHRY, CDR2 SYGVKD. The CDR3 consists of 15 residues. The CDR3, as DNA: TGTGCCATCAGTGAGGTGGGACAGGCACAGCAGCCCCAGCATTTT. Translation gives CAISEVGQAQQPQHF.

The chain has TRBV6-5 and TRBJ1-5, with 11 bases that match TRBD1. CDR3 length equals 15 residues. Trimming removed 2 bases from V and 5 bases from J; junction bases left unmatched: 2. CDR1 and CDR2 (germline): MNHEY, SVGAGI. CDR3 nucleotides: TGTGCCAGCAGTTACAGGGACAGGGGGGATCAGCCCCAGCATTTT. Translating it yields CASSYRDRGDQPQHF.

The chain uses TRBV4-1 and TRBJ2-3; D is unresolved. The CDR3 loop spans 16 amino acids. The ends were cut back, 2 bases at V and 2 bases at J, with 14 bases in the middle. Germline lookup yields CDR1 MGHRA and CDR2 YSYEKL. The CDR3 nucleotides are TGCGCCAGCAGCCAAAACCGGCTAGGTTTCACAGATACGCAGTATTTT. Its translation is CASSQNRLGFTDTQYF.

This clone was picked up a small number of times. J is TRBJ2-1 and V is TRBV6-5; D uncertain. The CDR3 spans 12 residues. The germline V and J ends were trimmed by 6 bases and 8 bases, with 11 bases remaining between them. In germline, CDR1 is MNHEY, CDR2 SVGAGI. For the CDR3, the DNA is TGTGCCAGCAGAAGCACAAGCGATGAGCAGTTCTTC. Amino acids: CASRSTSDEQFF.

The genes are TRBV29-1 and TRBJ1-2; no clear D. Trimming removed 5 bases from V and 8 bases from J, with 15 bases in between. CDR1 SQVTM and CDR2 ANQGSEA come from the germline V gene. The CDR3 runs to 12 residues. The CDR3 is CSVWSAAGGYTF. CDR3 coding DNA: TGCAGCGTTTGGTCCGCGGCGGGGGGCTACACCTTC.

The chain couples TRBV11-3 to TRBJ1-1; D remains ambiguous. The V gene lost 5 bases and the J gene lost 7 bases, with 14 bases spanning the gap. This CDR3 is 13 amino acids long. CDR1 is SGHNT and CDR2 is YENEEA in the germline V gene. CDR3 in amino acids: CASSARNRGEAFF. DNA for the CDR3: TGTGCCAGCAGCGCGAGAAATCGTGGTGAAGCTTTCTTT. Together with reference TRBV11-3 and TRBJ1-1, the CDR3 gives the full variable domain: EAGVVQSPRYKIIEKKQPVAFWCNPISGHNTLYWYLQNLGQGPELLIRYENEEAVDDSQLPKDRFSAERLKGVDSTLKIQPAELGDSAVYLCASSARNRGEAFFGQGTRLTVV.